This T cell receptor (beta chain) was retrieved from a study of early T cells in non-severe SARS-CoV-2 infection. Study observations and caveats: Anti-spike CD8 responses were favored by VDJdb matching, which missed private and CD4 specificities.

V trimming: 0 bases; J trimming: 3 bases; junction bases outside the gene matches: 7. Germline assignment: CDR1 DFQATT and CDR2 SNEGSKA (reference sequence). The CDR3 is made up of 16 amino acids. TCRdb re-analysed the 5' RACE reads in MiXCR, keeping a single row per CDR3 protein. Of approximately 83,000 distinct CDR3 sequences listed, about 14% were seen once; the top ten hold 3%. There are many counts of this clonotype. The antigen remains undetermined. The V and J genes are TRBV20-1 and TRBJ2-3; 9 nucleotides line up with TRBD2. The origin of this receptor is an adult who was a healthcare worker with PCR-confirmed SARS-CoV-2 infection or an uninfected control (not recorded which). Sequenced: whole blood. The CDR3 region has the DNA TGCAGTGCTAGAGATAGCGGGAGACCATTAACAGATACGCAGTATTTT. Amino acid sequence: CSARDSGRPLTDTQYF.